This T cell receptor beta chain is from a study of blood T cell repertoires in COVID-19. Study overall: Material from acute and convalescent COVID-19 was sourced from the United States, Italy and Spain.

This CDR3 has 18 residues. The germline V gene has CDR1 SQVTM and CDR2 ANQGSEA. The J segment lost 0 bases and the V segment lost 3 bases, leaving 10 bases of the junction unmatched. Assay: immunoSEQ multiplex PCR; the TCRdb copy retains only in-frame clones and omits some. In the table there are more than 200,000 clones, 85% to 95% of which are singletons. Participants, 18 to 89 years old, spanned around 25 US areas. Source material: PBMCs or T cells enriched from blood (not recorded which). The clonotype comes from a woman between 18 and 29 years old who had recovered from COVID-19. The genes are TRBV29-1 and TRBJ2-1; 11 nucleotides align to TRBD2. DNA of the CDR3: TGCAGCGTTGAGGGACTAGCGGTTGCCTCTTCCTCCTACAATGAGCAGTTCTTC. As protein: CSVEGLAVASSSYNEQFF.